This entry lists 3 T cell receptor beta chains sequenced from one sample in a study of follicular helper T cells after annual influenza vaccination. Clones were sequenced by immunoSEQ multiplex PCR, and TCRdb holds only the in-frame ones, with some missing. In the table there are 10,000 or so clones, around 81% of which are singletons. The time point denotes: 2014-2015 season, 7 days after vaccination. This specimen consisted of CXCR5- memory CD4+ T cells sorted from blood, obtained 7 days after influenza vaccination. These receptors were taken from an adult who received the influenza vaccine.

The rearrangement links TRBV6-5 to TRBJ2-7, with D possibly being TRBD2 (6 bases). The CDR3 consists of 13 residues. CDR1 and CDR2 from the germline V gene are MNHEY and SVGAGI. V gave up 4 bases and J gave up 5 bases, with 12 bases separating them. The CDR3 loop reads CASSLSGEDEQYF. CDR3 nucleotides: TGTGCCAGCAGTTTATCGGGAGAGGACGAGCAGTACTTC.

This clone has a handful of counts. The chain is built from TRBV6-6 and TRBJ1-2; unclear D gene. CDR1 is MNHNY, CDR2 SVGAGI, per germline (reference sequence). The length of the CDR3 is 11 residues. The V and J ends lost 7 bases and 7 bases respectively, with 10 bases between them. The CDR3 coding sequence is TGTGCCAGCATCGGCGTTTCTGGCTACACCTTC. Protein: CASIGVSGYTF.

This rearrangement joins TRBV5-5 to TRBJ2-3, with 7 positions matching TRBD1. The V gene end was trimmed by 4 bases and the J gene end by 0 bases; junction bases not matched to a gene: 8. From germline, CDR1 is SGHKS and CDR2 YYEKEE (reference sequence). CDR3 length: 16 residues. The CDR3 coding sequence is TGTGCCAGCAGCCCGCTCAGGGGGATGAGCACAGATACGCAGTATTTT. It yields the protein CASSPLRGMSTDTQYF.